This entry lists 3 T cell receptor beta chains sequenced from one sample in a study of control samples from healthy donors and cancer patients (TCRdb year 2020). The receptor library was made with the immunoSEQ multiplex PCR assay. The table was pulled from immuneACCESS by TCRdb, which kept in-frame rearrangements only. Such tables lose some clones; where checked, under half of the loss comes from unresolved V genes, and the rest has no known cause. The sample table holds some 130,000 clones, of which 70% to 90% were seen once. Approximately 3.5% of the sample belongs to the ten largest clones. Sequenced sample: blood. These receptors came from a man between 35 and 55 years old in good health.

Points on this clone: An end of the junction differs from the germline gene, which may be a read error. The rearrangement links TRBV25-1 to TRBJ2-7; the match to TRBD2 covers 14 bases. The CDR3 sequence is 15 residues long. Per germline, CDR1 MGHDK and CDR2 SYGVNS. The CDR3 region is CVSSLGTSGGNEQYF. The CDR3 DNA sequence: TGTGTCAGCAGCCTCGGGACTAGCGGGGGAAACGAGCAGTACTTC.

The rearrangement uses TRBV6-5 and TRBJ1-3, with D tentatively TRBD1 (6 bases). The CDR3 spans 15 residues. V was pared by 7 bases and J by 0 bases, with 13 bases between. In germline, CDR1 is MNHEY, CDR2 SVGAGI. The CDR3 loop reads CASTEGGSSGNTIYF. The CDR3 DNA reads as TGTGCCAGCACCGAAGGGGGATCCTCTGGAAACACCATATATTTT.

The chain couples TRBV4-1 to TRBJ1-2, with 7 nucleotides matching TRBD1. The CDR3 consists of 14 residues. Germline V gene lookup returns CDR1 MGHRA and CDR2 YSYEKL. J lost 7 bases, V lost 4 bases, and 9 bases had no gene match. CDR3 sequence reads: CASSLTTGVSGYTF. DNA for the CDR3: TGCGCCAGCAGCCTAACTACAGGGGTGAGTGGCTACACCTTC.